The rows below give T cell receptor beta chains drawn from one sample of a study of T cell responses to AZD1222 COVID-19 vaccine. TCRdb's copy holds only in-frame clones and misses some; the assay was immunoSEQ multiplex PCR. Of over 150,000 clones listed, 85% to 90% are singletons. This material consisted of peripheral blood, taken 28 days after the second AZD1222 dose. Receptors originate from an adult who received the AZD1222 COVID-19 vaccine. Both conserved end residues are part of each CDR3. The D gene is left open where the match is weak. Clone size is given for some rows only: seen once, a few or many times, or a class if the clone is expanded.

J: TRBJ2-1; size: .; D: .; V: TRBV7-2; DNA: TGTGCCAGCAGCTTAGTGTTGGTGGGGATGTCCTACAATGAGCAGTTCTTC; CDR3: CASSLVLVGMSYNEQFF
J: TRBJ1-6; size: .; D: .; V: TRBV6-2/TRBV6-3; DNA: TGTGCCAGCAGCCTCGCCGGCGGGTCGAATTCACCCCTCCACTTT; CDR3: CASSLAGGSNSPLHF
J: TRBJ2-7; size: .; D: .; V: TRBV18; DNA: TGTGCCAGCTCACCCTCCAGGTACTACGAGCAGTACTTC; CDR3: CASSPSRYYEQYF
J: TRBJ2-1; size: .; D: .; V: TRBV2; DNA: TGTGCCAGCATGAGGGCCCTCGAGCAGTTCTTC; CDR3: CASMRALEQFF
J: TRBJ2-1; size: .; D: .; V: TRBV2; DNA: TGTGCCAGCACCCCATTGCAGGGGGGATACAATGAGCAGTTCTTC; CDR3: CASTPLQGGYNEQFF
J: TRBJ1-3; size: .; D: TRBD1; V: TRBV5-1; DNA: TGCGCCAGCAGCTTGGGGGACAGAGACTCTGGAAACACCATATATTTT; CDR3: CASSLGDRDSGNTIYF
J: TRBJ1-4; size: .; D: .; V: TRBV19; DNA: TGTGCCAGTAGTAGAAAGAATGAAAAACTGTTTTTT; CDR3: CASSRKNEKLFF
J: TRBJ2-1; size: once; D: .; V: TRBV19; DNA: TGTGCCAGTAGTCTCGGGGGGCGAGTGTATGAGCAGTTCTTC; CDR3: CASSLGGRVYEQFF
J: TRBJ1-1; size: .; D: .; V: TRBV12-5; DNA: TGTGCTAGTGGTTTGACCTCTCGACCCCTCGTGAACACTGAAGCTTTCTTT; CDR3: CASGLTSRPLVNTEAFF
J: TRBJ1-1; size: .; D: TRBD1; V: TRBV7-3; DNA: TGTGCCAGCAGCACGCAGGGATCCAGGGGGGCGGCTTTCTTT; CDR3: CASSTQGSRGAAFF
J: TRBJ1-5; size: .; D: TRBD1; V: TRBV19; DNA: TGTGCCAGTGCGTCGACAGGGCTTGGTCAGCCCCAGCATTTT; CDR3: CASASTGLGQPQHF
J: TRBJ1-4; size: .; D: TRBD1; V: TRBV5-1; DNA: TGCGCCAGCAGCTGGGGACAGGGGGTTGGTGAAAAACTGTTTTTT; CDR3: CASSWGQGVGEKLFF
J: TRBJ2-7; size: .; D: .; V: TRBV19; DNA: TGTGCCAGTAGTTTAAGGGACGGAATCTACGAGCAGTACTTC; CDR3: CASSLRDGIYEQYF
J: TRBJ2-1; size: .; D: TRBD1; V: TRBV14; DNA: TGTGCCAGCAGCCCGTTCGGGGCAGGGGGCACCTCCTACAATGAGCAGTTCTTC; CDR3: CASSPFGAGGTSYNEQFF
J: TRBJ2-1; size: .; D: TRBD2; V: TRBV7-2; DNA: TGTGCCAGCAGCATAGGACTAGCGGGGGGGCGCTCCTACAATGAGCAGTTCTTC; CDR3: CASSIGLAGGRSYNEQFF
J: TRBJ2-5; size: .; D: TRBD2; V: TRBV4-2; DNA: TGTGCCAGCAGCCAAACCCGGACTAGCGGGGGGTCACAAGAGACCCAGTACTTC; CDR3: CASSQTRTSGGSQETQYF
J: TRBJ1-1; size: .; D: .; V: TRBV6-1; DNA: TGTGCCAGCAGTGATTTAGGGGTCCCTGAAGCTTTCTTT; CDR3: CASSDLGVPEAFF
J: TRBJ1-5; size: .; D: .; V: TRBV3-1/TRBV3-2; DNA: TGTGCCAGCAGCCAAGTTGCAGGGGACCAGCCCCAGCATTTT; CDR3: CASSQVAGDQPQHF
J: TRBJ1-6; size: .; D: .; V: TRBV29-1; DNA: TGCAGCGTGAGAACCGAGGGAGCGGATTCACCCCTCCACTTT; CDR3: CSVRTEGADSPLHF
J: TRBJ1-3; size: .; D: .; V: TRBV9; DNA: TGTGCCAGCAGCGTAGCGGGGGGACCCTCTGGAAACACCATATATTTT; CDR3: CASSVAGGPSGNTIYF
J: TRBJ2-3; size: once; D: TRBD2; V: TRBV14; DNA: TGTGCCAGCAGCCGCCAGCGGGGGGGCAGAGATACGCAGTATTTT; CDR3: CASSRQRGGRDTQYF
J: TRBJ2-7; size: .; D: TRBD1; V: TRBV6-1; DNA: TGTGCCAGCAGTCCCGACAGGGGCGACGAGCAGTACTTC; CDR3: CASSPDRGDEQYF
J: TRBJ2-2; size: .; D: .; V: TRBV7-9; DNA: TGTGCCAGCAGCTTAACAGGGATCACCGGGGAGCTGTTTTTT; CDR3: CASSLTGITGELFF
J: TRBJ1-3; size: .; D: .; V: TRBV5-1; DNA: TGCGCCAGCCGGCAGGGAGACTCTGGAAACACCATATATTTT; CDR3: CASRQGDSGNTIYF
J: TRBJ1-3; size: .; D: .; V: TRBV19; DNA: TGTGCCTGCAGCGACCCTCCTGACTGGGCCGGAAACACCATATATTTT; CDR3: CACSDPPDWAGNTIYF
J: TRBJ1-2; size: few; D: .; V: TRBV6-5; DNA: TGTGCCAGCAGTCCGGGTCTATATGGCTACACCTTC; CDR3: CASSPGLYGYTF
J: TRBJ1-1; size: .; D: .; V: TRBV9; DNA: TGTGCCAGCAGCGGACAGGTAAGAGGTGAAGCTTTCTTT; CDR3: CASSGQVRGEAFF